The 27 T cell receptor beta chains given below trace back to one sample, sequenced in a study of lymphopenia after photon versus proton radiotherapy. Sequencing used immunoSEQ multiplex PCR; TCRdb keeps in-frame clones, though not all of them. Of 77,000 or so clones in the sample, around 80% were seen once. The sample here was peripheral blood, taken from a patient treated with proton-based radiotherapy. The receptors derive from a man aged 60-69 years with pancreatic cancer.

V usage is TRBV27 and J usage is TRBJ1-4; TRBD1 aligns across 8 bases. The V and J ends lost 3 bases and 6 bases, in that order; junction bases with no gene match: 3. Germline CDR1 reads MNHEY; CDR2 reads SMNVEV (reference sequence). The CDR3 sequence is 14 residues long. DNA for the CDR3: TGTGCCAGCAGTTTGTTGGACAGGGATGAAAAACTGTTTTTT. Residues: CASSLLDRDEKLFF. Complete variable domain (other parts from reference TRBV27 and TRBJ1-4): EAQVTQNPRYLITVTGKKLTVTCSQNMNHEYMSWYRQDPGLGLRQIYYSMNVEVTDKGDVPEGYKVSRKEKRNFPLILESPSPNQTSLYFCASSLLDRDEKLFFGSGTQLSVL.

This sequence joins TRBV28 and TRBJ1-3, with TRBD1 matching 10 bases. The CDR3 has 18 amino acids. Germline trimming cut 5 bases from V and 1 base from J; bases unmatched to any gene: 11. Germline CDR1 MDHEN, CDR2 SYDVKM. For the CDR3, the DNA is TGTGCCAGCAGTCCCCAAGCCCCGGGACAGGGGTCTGGAAACACCATATATTTT. The encoded protein is CASSPQAPGQGSGNTIYF.

This chain joins TRBV6-6 and TRBJ2-7, with 8 bases identical to TRBD2. CDR3 size: 15 residues. Germline CDR1 and CDR2: MNHNY and SVGAGI (reference sequence). The V and J ends lost 7 bases and 1 base, in that order; junction bases with no gene match: 9. This chain's CDR3 is CASKGGAGASYEQYF. The CDR3 DNA reads as TGTGCCAGCAAGGGAGGAGCGGGAGCGTCCTACGAGCAGTACTTC.

The V and J genes are TRBV6-6 and TRBJ2-5, with a possible D match to TRBD2 (6 bases). V was shortened by 0 bases and J by 4 bases, with 9 bases between the two germline ends. Germline V lookup: CDR1 MNHNY, CDR2 SVGAGI (reference sequence). The CDR3 contains 14 residues. The CDR3 region is CASSYSAGPETQYF. The CDR3 coding sequence is TGTGCCAGCAGTTACTCGGCGGGGCCAGAGACCCAGTACTTC.

This clone was detected only a few times. The chain couples TRBV25-1 to TRBJ2-3, with TRBD2 matching over 7 bases. CDR1 is MGHDK and CDR2 is SYGVNS in the germline V gene. This CDR3 contains 15 residues. With 3 bases clipped from V and 3 bases from J, the junction kept 6 bases outside the gene matches. In nucleotides, the CDR3 is TGTGCCAGCAGTGATGGGCGGGAGTTGACAGATACGCAGTATTTT. This translates into CASSDGRELTDTQYF.

V is TRBV30 and J is TRBJ2-6; 10 bases fit TRBD1. This CDR3 spans 17 amino acids. Germline CDR1 reads GTSNPN; CDR2 reads SVGIG (reference sequence). After removal of 5 bases from V and 0 bases from J, the junction contained 7 bases not matched to a gene. This CDR3 is CAWARQGALSGANVLTF. The CDR3 DNA reads as TGTGCCTGGGCCCGACAGGGGGCACTCTCTGGGGCCAACGTCCTGACTTTC.

The genes are TRBV7-8 and TRBJ1-3; a weak D match, TRBD1 (6 bases). Germline assignment: CDR1 SGHVS and CDR2 FQNEAQ. This CDR3 region has 18 residues. Trimming stripped 6 bases from V and 4 bases from J, with 25 bases between. DNA for the CDR3: TGTGCCAGCAGTCCCCAGCGGGGCAGGGGCTTCTCCGGAAACACCATATATTTT. Its protein is CASSPQRGRGFSGNTIYF.

This clone has just one count. The CDR3 region has the DNA TGTGCCAGCAGCCAAGAAAGGAGGGTTCTAGGCAGTGAGCAGTTCTTC. This encodes CASSQERRVLGSEQFF. The chain couples TRBV14 to TRBJ2-1, with D perhaps TRBD2 (6 bases). The germline V gene has CDR1 SGHDN and CDR2 FVKESK. With 0 bases removed from V and 9 bases from J, the gap between germline ends came to 18 bases. The CDR3 is made up of 16 amino acids. Combining the CDR3 with reference TRBV14 and TRBJ2-1 gives the whole variable domain EAGVTQFPSHSVIEKGQTVTLRCDPISGHDNLYWYRRVMGKEIKFLLHFVKESKQDESGMPNNRFLAERTGGTYSTLKVQPAELEDSGVYFCASSQERRVLGSEQFFGPGTRLTVL.

There are a few counts of this clone. The rearrangement links TRBV15 to TRBJ2-7, with D perhaps matching TRBD1 or TRBD2 (5 bases each). The germline V gene encodes CDR1 LNHNV and CDR2 YYDKDF (reference sequence). The CDR3 contains 14 residues. The germline V and J ends were trimmed by 3 bases and 7 bases, with 16 bases remaining between them. CDR3 sequence: CATSSGGTAREQYF. The CDR3, as DNA: TGTGCCACCAGCAGCGGTGGGACGGCTAGAGAGCAGTACTTC.

The V gene is TRBV28, the J gene TRBJ1-4; the D is unclear. Germline V gene data show CDR1 as MDHEN and CDR2 as SYDVKM. CDR3 length: 13 residues. V lost 7 bases and J lost 4, with 10 bases in between. CDR3 sequence: CASTLPFNEKLFF. The CDR3 coding sequence is TGTGCCAGCACCCTCCCCTTTAATGAAAAACTGTTTTTT.

The V and J genes are TRBV5-8 and TRBJ2-1, with a possible D match to TRBD2 (6 bases). Trimming cost V 0 bases and J 4 bases, with 11 bases left between them. The CDR3 is made up of 15 amino acids. CDR1 and CDR2 from the germline V gene are SGHTS and YDEGEE. This chain's CDR3 is CASSLDQGLYNEQFF. The CDR3, as DNA: TGTGCCAGCAGCTTGGACCAGGGACTTTACAATGAGCAGTTCTTC.

This clone was picked up a small number of times. J is TRBJ1-4 and V is TRBV27; D uncertain. The CDR3 runs to 16 residues. The V and J ends lost 4 bases and 2 bases respectively, with 14 bases between them. Germline lookup yields CDR1 MNHEY and CDR2 SMNVEV (reference sequence). The CDR3 loop reads CASSSRRVATNEKLFF. CDR3 bases: TGTGCCAGCAGTTCCCGTAGGGTGGCGACTAATGAAAAACTGTTTTTT.

The chain has TRBV11-2 and TRBJ2-5; D not certain. The germline gives CDR1 SGHAT, CDR2 FQNNGV. The V end was cut by 3 bases, the J end by 5 bases, with 7 bases between. The CDR3 contains 12 residues. CDR3 nucleotide sequence: TGTGCCAGCAGCTTCAACGGGGAGACCCAGTACTTC. Encoded protein: CASSFNGETQYF.

V is TRBV2 and J is TRBJ2-2, with 10 bases aligning to TRBD1. This CDR3 is built from 15 residues. The V and J ends lost 4 bases and 2 bases, in that order; junction bases with no gene match: 1. The germline gives CDR1 SNHLY, CDR2 FYNNEI. The CDR3 loop reads CASSVTGGNTGELFF. The CDR3 nucleotides read TGTGCCAGCAGTGTGACAGGGGGCAACACCGGGGAGCTGTTTTTT.

This chain links TRBV7-9 with TRBJ2-2; TRBD1 is a possible D gene (6 bases). Deletions cut 1 base from V and 2 bases from J, with 11 bases between. The CDR3 covers 16 residues. Germline-derived CDR1 and CDR2 are SEHNR and FQNEAQ (reference sequence). The CDR3 DNA is TGTGCCAGCAGCTTAGTCGGACAGATTAACACCGGGGAGCTGTTTTTT. Its translation is CASSLVGQINTGELFF.

This rearrangement joins TRBV4-3 to TRBJ2-7; D may match TRBD1 or TRBD2 (5 bases each). The CDR3 extends over 16 amino acids. V was cut by 3 bases and J by 1 base, with 16 bases left in between. Germline-derived CDR1 and CDR2 are LGHNA and YSLEER. The CDR3 coding sequence is TGCGCCAGCAGCCAGGCTTATGGGACGTTGTCCTACGAGCAGTACTTC. This codes for CASSQAYGTLSYEQYF.

This chain connects TRBV7-2 to TRBJ1-3, with TRBD1 as a possible D gene (5 bases). This CDR3 contains 16 residues. V shed 6 bases and J shed 0 bases, with 15 bases lying between them. CDR1 is SGHTA and CDR2 is FQGNSA in the germline V gene. As DNA, the CDR3 is TGTGCCAGCAGTACCGGGGGGAGTAGCTCTGGAAACACCATATATTTT. Translation: CASSTGGSSSGNTIYF.

The rearrangement joins TRBV30 to TRBJ1-5; possibly TRBD1 for D (6 bases). The germline CDR1 and CDR2 sequences are GTSNPN and SVGIG (reference sequence). V was pared by 3 bases and J by 6 bases, with 15 bases between. This CDR3 is 14 amino acids long. CDR3 amino acids: CAWSATGSGQPQHF. CDR3 bases: TGTGCCTGGAGCGCCACAGGGTCGGGTCAGCCCCAGCATTTT.

The genes are TRBV5-4 and TRBJ2-6; D tentatively fits TRBD1 or TRBD2 (6 bases each). Deletions cut 6 bases from V and 4 bases from J, with 11 bases between. Germline values: CDR1 SGHNT, CDR2 YYREEE (reference sequence). The CDR3 extends over 14 amino acids. CDR3 protein: CASTTGAGANVLTF. CDR3 nucleotides: TGTGCCAGCACGACGGGGGCCGGGGCCAACGTCCTGACTTTC.

V is TRBV19 and J is TRBJ2-5; possible D gene TRBD1, 5 bases. The V end was cut by 1 base, the J end by 5 bases, with 8 bases between. The germline gives CDR1 LNHDA, CDR2 SQIVND (reference sequence). The CDR3 is 13 residues long. The CDR3 DNA is TGTGCCAGTAGTATAGGCCAGGGCGAGACCCAGTACTTC. It encodes CASSIGQGETQYF.

The chain employs TRBV4-3 and TRBJ2-7; D is ambiguous. The CDR3 contains 15 residues. Trimming stripped 3 bases from V and 2 bases from J, with 14 bases between. Germline V gene sequence: CDR1 LGHNA, CDR2 YSLEER. The CDR3 DNA sequence: TGCGCCAGCAGCCAGTCTTCCTCAACGGCCTACGAGCAGTACTTC. Translation: CASSQSSSTAYEQYF.

The chain joins TRBV7-3 to TRBJ2-3; 14 nucleotides match TRBD2. Trimming at V came to 5 bases and at J to 3 bases, leaving 7 bases not matched to a gene. This CDR3 is built from 17 residues. Looked up from germline, CDR1 is SGHTA and CDR2 is FQGTGA. CDR3 protein: CASSPGTSGSLTDTQYF. The CDR3 DNA reads TGTGCCAGCAGCCCAGGGACTAGCGGGAGCCTGACAGATACGCAGTATTTT.

This clone was observed a single time. The chain employs TRBV20-1 and TRBJ2-5, with D hard to call. The J call is doubtful: the DNA matches TRBJ2-7 better. The CDR3 has 11 amino acids. The V gene's germline CDR1 is DFQATT and CDR2 SNEGSKA (reference sequence). CDR3 protein: CSAPTKYEQYF. In DNA, the CDR3 is TGCAGTGCTCCTACTAAATACGAGCAGTACTTC.

The chain combines TRBV6-5 with TRBJ2-7; the D gene is possibly TRBD1 (5 bases). V dropped 0 bases and J dropped 6 bases, with 9 bases sitting between them. Germline V CDR1 and CDR2: MNHEY, SVGAGI. The CDR3 covers 13 residues. The CDR3 region is CASSYSRVGEQYF. The CDR3 DNA is TGTGCCAGCAGTTACTCCAGGGTGGGCGAGCAGTACTTC.

This chain links TRBV6-5 with TRBJ2-7; the D gene is possibly TRBD1 (6 bases). The CDR3 contains 14 residues. Trimming stripped 4 bases from V and 1 base from J, with 11 bases between. Germline V gene sequence: CDR1 MNHEY, CDR2 SVGAGI. This CDR3 is CASSWNRESYEQYF. CDR3 nucleotides: TGTGCCAGCAGTTGGAACAGGGAGTCCTACGAGCAGTACTTC.

This clone was counted once. The chain couples TRBV6-5 to TRBJ1-1; no reliable D call. The CDR3 covers 13 residues. V was trimmed by 7 bases and J by 4 bases, leaving 13 bases between them. The germline CDR1 and CDR2 sequences are MNHEY and SVGAGI. CDR3 nucleotides: TGTGCCAGCACGGCCCTGGACCGCACTGAAGCTTTCTTT. Its protein is CASTALDRTEAFF.

The chain links TRBV5-1 to TRBJ1-1, with a possible D match to TRBD1 (5 bases). This CDR3 contains 13 residues. CDR1 and CDR2 (germline): SGHRS, YFSETQ. V was trimmed by 3 bases and J by 4 bases, leaving 10 bases between them. CDR3 nucleotide sequence: TGCGCCAGCAGCTATGAAGGGGTCACTGAAGCTTTCTTT. This sequence encodes CASSYEGVTEAFF.